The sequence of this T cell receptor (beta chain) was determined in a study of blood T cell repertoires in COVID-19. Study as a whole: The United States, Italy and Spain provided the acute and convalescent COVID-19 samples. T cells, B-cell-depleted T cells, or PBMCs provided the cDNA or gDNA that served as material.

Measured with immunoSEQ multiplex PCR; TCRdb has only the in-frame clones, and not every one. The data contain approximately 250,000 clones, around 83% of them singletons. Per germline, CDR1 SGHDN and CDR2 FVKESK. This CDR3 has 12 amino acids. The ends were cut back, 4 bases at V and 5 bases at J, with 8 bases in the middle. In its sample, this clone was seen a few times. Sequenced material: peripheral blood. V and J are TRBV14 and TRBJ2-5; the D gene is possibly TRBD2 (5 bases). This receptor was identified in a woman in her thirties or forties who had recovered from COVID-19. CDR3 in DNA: TGTGCCAGCAGCCCGGGGTGGGAGACCCAGTACTTC. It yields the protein CASSPGWETQYF.